This TCR beta chain originates from a study of blood T cells in healthy people across ages. Primed by a sample-barcoded 5' primer and a J-beta primer mix, a second PCR proceeded for 7 to 11 cycles. TCRdb recomputed calls from the 5' RACE reads with MiXCR, one row per CDR3 protein. The sample contains hundreds of thousands of distinct CDR3 sequences, under 25% of which appear only once. The V and J ends lost 3 bases and 2 bases, in that order; junction bases with no gene match: 3. From germline, CDR1 is DFQATT and CDR2 SNEGSKA (reference sequence). The CDR3 covers 13 residues. The receptor was derived from a man between 70 and 80 years old in good health. Material: blood. This rearrangement joins TRBV20-1 to TRBJ2-5; 7 nucleotides align to TRBD1. CDR3 in DNA: TGCAGTGCTAGTGGACAGGATCAAGAGACCCAGTACTTC. Its protein is CSASGQDQETQYF.